The present TCR beta chain was sequenced within a study of T cell responses to AZD1222 COVID-19 vaccine. Assay: immunoSEQ multiplex PCR; the TCRdb copy retains only in-frame clones and omits some. The repertoire has over 150,000 clones, 87% of them found once; the top ten carry roughly 0.98%. V lost 4 bases and J 1 base, leaving 14 bases between the germline ends. Germline CDR1 reads SGHRS; CDR2 reads YFSETQ. The CDR3 has 15 residues. Study conclusions and caveats: At baseline, just a handful of AZD1222 recipients tested seropositive.

Of note for this clone: As yet, its antigen is unknown.

Second-dose schedules of about 4 or about 12 weeks were combined. The clonotype was recovered from an adult who received the AZD1222 COVID-19 vaccine. The chain carries TRBV5-1 and TRBJ1-1, with unresolved D. The input for sequencing was peripheral blood, taken 28 days after the second AZD1222 dose. The CDR3 region is CASSREGGSNTEAFF. The CDR3 DNA is TGCGCCAGCAGCCGGGAGGGTGGCTCGAACACTGAAGCTTTCTTT.